This T cell receptor (beta chain) was obtained from a study of T cells in Graves' hyperthyroidism and ophthalmopathy. Amplified regions were TCR beta CDR3 sequences from RNA transcripts. First-round RT-PCR of the TCR CDR3 relied on the HTBI primer set. TCRdb reprocessed the multiplex PCR reads with MiXCR, giving one entry per CDR3 protein. The data show 450,000 to 650,000 distinct CDR3 sequences, about 14% seen once. This CDR3 has 15 residues. Germline assignment: CDR1 SGHRS and CDR2 YFSETQ. Details on this clonotype: This may arise from a read error, as a much more abundant clone is one base away.

This chain joins TRBV5-1 and TRBJ2-1; D is ambiguous. This receptor was obtained from a woman between 18 and 29 years old with Graves' ophthalmopathy. Sequenced material: blood. The chain's CDR3 is CASSLGQALGNEQSF. In DNA, the CDR3 is TGCGCCAGCAGCTTGGGACAAGCTTTGGGGAATGAGCAGTCCTTC.